This T cell receptor (beta chain) was sequenced in a study of T cell responses to AZD1222 COVID-19 vaccine. Clones were sequenced by immunoSEQ multiplex PCR, and TCRdb holds only the in-frame ones, with some missing. The repertoire consists of about 140,000 clones, with about 91% occurring once and the leading ten covering 3.6%. Whole-study results and caveats: Only a handful of AZD1222 recipients were seropositive at baseline. At 160-218 and 743-854, vaccine-associated CD4 TCRs were dominant, and they spanned spike. Receipt of two AZD1222 doses was followed by a rise in Spike-specific TCR breadth and depth. Donors were largely white British and mainly female; clonal diversity was possibly underestimated.

In the case of this clone: Its specificity is not known.

V was trimmed by 7 bases and J by 6 bases, leaving 19 bases between them. Germline loops: CDR1 MDHEN, CDR2 SYDVKM. The CDR3 runs 14 residues. The receptor was isolated from an adult who received the AZD1222 COVID-19 vaccine. The V gene is TRBV28, the J gene TRBJ2-7; no clear D. The source material was peripheral blood, sampled 28 days after the second AZD1222 dose. The CDR3 DNA is TGTGCCAGCAATTTGGTCAGGTTCCTTGGCGAGCAGTACTTC. Its translation is CASNLVRFLGEQYF. The whole variable domain, remainder taken from reference TRBV28 and TRBJ2-7, is DVKVTQSSRYLVKRTGEKVFLECVQDMDHENMFWYRQDPGLGLRLIYFSYDVKMKEKGDIPEGYSVSREKKERFSLILESASTNQTSMYLCASNLVRFLGEQYFGPGTRLTVT.